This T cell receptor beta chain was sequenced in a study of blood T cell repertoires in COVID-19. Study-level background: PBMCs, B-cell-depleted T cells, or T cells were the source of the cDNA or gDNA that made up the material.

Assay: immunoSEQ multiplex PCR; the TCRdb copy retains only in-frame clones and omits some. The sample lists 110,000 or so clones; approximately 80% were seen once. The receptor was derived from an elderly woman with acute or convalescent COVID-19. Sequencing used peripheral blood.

CDR3 region: CASTHGGTGGVGYTF. CDR3 bases: TGTGCCAGCACCCACGGGGGGACAGGGGGCGTTGGCTACACCTTC. The chain recombines TRBV6-5 with TRBJ1-2, with 12 nucleotides matching TRBD1. Germline loops: CDR1 MNHEY, CDR2 SVGAGI. After removal of 7 bases from V and 7 bases from J, the junction contained 10 bases not matched to a gene. CDR3 length: 15 residues.